This T cell receptor (beta chain) derives from a study of blood T cell repertoires in COVID-19. Study as a whole: The cDNA or gDNA used as material had been derived from T cells, B-cell-depleted T cells, or PBMCs.

Method: immunoSEQ multiplex PCR; TCRdb's copy keeps in-frame clones and lacks some. The table lists tens of thousands of clones, 87% of them singletons. Losses at the gene ends were 5 bases for V and 3 bases for J; bases not matched to a gene: 7. Germline V gene data show CDR1 as KGHSH and CDR2 as LQKENI. The CDR3 is made up of 15 amino acids. Sequencing used peripheral blood. V is TRBV18 and J is TRBJ2-5; TRBD1 matches 9 bases. This TCR derives from a human donor in a cohort sampled during active COVID-19. The CDR3 spells CASSTVGTGKETQYF. CDR3 bases: TGTGCCAGCTCAACCGTTGGGACAGGGAAAGAGACCCAGTACTTC.